This T cell receptor (beta chain) was documented in a study of blood T cell repertoires in COVID-19. Study-wide background: The United States, Italy and Spain supplied acute and convalescent COVID-19 samples. Sources were T cells, B-cell-depleted T cells, or PBMCs; the material itself was cDNA or gDNA.

How the authors handled the data: From reference gene primer amplification, estimates of nucleated cell counts were derived. The method was immunoSEQ multiplex PCR; TCRdb's version includes in-frame clones alone and lacks a portion of them. That table is the source of V, J and clone size, and D and trimming were worked out from the DNA. The sample records about 270,000 clones, approximately 90% being singletons. The CDR3 runs 17 residues. The germline V gene has CDR1 SGDLS and CDR2 YYNGEE. V shed 0 bases, J shed 5 bases, and the junction held 9 bases outside the gene matches. Source material: peripheral blood. The clonotype comes from a man between 60 and 75 years old who had recovered from COVID-19. V is TRBV9 and J is TRBJ2-3, with TRBD2 matching 10 bases. The CDR3 sequence is CASSVDPAGGPIDTQYF. CDR3 sequence (DNA): TGTGCCAGCAGCGTAGACCCAGCGGGGGGGCCTATAGATACGCAGTATTTT.